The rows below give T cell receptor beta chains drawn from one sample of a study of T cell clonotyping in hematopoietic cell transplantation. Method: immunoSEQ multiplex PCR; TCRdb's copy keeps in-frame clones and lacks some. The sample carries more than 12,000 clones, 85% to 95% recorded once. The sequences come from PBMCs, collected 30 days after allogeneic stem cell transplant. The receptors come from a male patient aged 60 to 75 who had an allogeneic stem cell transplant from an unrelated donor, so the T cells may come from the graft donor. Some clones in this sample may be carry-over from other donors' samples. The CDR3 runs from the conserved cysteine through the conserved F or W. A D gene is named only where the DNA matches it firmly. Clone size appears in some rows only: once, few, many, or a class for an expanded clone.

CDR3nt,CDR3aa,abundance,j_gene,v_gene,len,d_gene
TGCGCCAGCAGCTCCGGGACAACCAAATACAATGAGCAGTTCTTC,CASSSGTTKYNEQFF,NA,TRBJ2-1,TRBV5-1,15,NA
TGTGCCAGCAGGGATACAGGGGACGAGCAGTACTTC,CASRDTGDEQYF,NA,TRBJ2-7,TRBV5-5,12,TRBD1
TGTGCCAGTAGTATCCATAATAACTATGGCTACACCTTC,CASSIHNNYGYTF,NA,TRBJ1-2,TRBV19,13,NA
TGTGCCACCGGCAGGGGGAACACCGGGGAGCTGTTTTTT,CATGRGNTGELFF,NA,TRBJ2-2,TRBV6-5,13,NA
TGTGCCAGCTCATCACAATCGATGAACACTGAAGCTTTCTTT,CASSSQSMNTEAFF,NA,TRBJ1-1,TRBV18,14,NA
TGTGCCAGCAGCCAGGACAGGGTAGATATTCAGCCCCAGCATTTT,CASSQDRVDIQPQHF,NA,TRBJ1-5,TRBV6-6,15,TRBD1
TGTGCCAGCAGCTTACGAGGCCTCGGACAGGGGAGGTCCTATGGCTACACCTTC,CASSLRGLGQGRSYGYTF,once,TRBJ1-2,TRBV2,18,TRBD1
TGTGCCAGCTCACAGACAGGGGGCGCGGGTCCACCCCTCCACTTT,CASSQTGGAGPPLHF,few,TRBJ1-6,TRBV18,15,TRBD1
TGTGCCAGCAGCGTAGGGGCTAGCCTAGACAATGAGCAGTTCTTC,CASSVGASLDNEQFF,once,TRBJ2-1,TRBV9,15,NA
TGTGCCAGCAGCTTAACAGGGGGTGGAAACACCATATATTTT,CASSLTGGGNTIYF,NA,TRBJ1-3,TRBV7-2,14,TRBD1
TGTGCCAGCAGCTTTTCAGAGAACACTGAAGCTTTCTTT,CASSFSENTEAFF,NA,TRBJ1-1,TRBV7-3,13,NA
TGTGCCAGTAGTCCCGGTAGAAACTATGGCTACACCTTC,CASSPGRNYGYTF,NA,TRBJ1-2,TRBV19,13,NA
TGCGCCAGCAGCTTGGGGTACAGCCAGAACACTGAAGCTTTCTTT,CASSLGYSQNTEAFF,NA,TRBJ1-1,TRBV5-1,15,NA
TGTGCCAGCAGTTTATCAGGGGGTAGCACAGATACGCAGTATTTT,CASSLSGGSTDTQYF,NA,TRBJ2-3,TRBV27,15,NA